The present TCR beta chain was sequenced within a study of blood T cell repertoires in COVID-19. The wider study: Spain, Italy and the United States supplied samples that represented acute and convalescent COVID-19.

The data were produced by immunoSEQ multiplex PCR, yet TCRdb's version contains in-frame clones alone and is incomplete. The table shows roughly 120,000 clones, with more than 70% occurring only once. With V trimmed by 3 bases and J by 5 bases, 12 bases remained unmatched. CDR1 is LNHDA, CDR2 SQIVND, per germline (reference sequence). CDR3 size: 16 residues. This chain links TRBV19 with TRBJ2-5, with 7 nucleotides matching TRBD1. The TCR comes from a man aged 55 to 70 with acute or convalescent COVID-19. Sequencing used peripheral blood. The DNA for the CDR3 is TGTGCCAGTAGTATGGGGCCTAGAGGGGACAGCGAGACCCAGTACTTC. Residues: CASSMGPRGDSETQYF.